This TCR beta chain was retrieved from a study of T-cell memory formation after mild COVID-19. Using its own MiXCR run on the 5' RACE reads, TCRdb lists one record per CDR3 protein. Among 100,000 to 150,000 distinct CDR3 sequences listed, around a sixth were seen once. Germline V gives CDR1 SGHVS, CDR2 FQNEAQ. The CDR3 covers 15 residues. V trimming: 7 bases; J trimming: 5 bases; junction bases outside the gene matches: 6. This TCR was sampled from an adult woman who had mild COVID-19 (a few samples of this study predate the infection). Cell type and time point are not known. The sequenced material came from PBMCs or a T cell subset sorted from them (not recorded which). The rearrangement links TRBV7-8 to TRBJ2-1, with 12 bases matching TRBD2. CDR3: CASILAGGRNNEQFF. CDR3 bases: TGTGCCAGCATCCTAGCGGGGGGGAGAAACAATGAGCAGTTCTTC.